The 28 T cell receptor beta chains below come from one sample, sequenced in a study of CD8+CD57+ T cells in acquired aplastic anemia. Genomic DNA acted as the template from which TCR beta VDJ combination and CDR3 sequence profiling were carried out. TCRdb re-derived calls from the reads in MiXCR, one entry per CDR3 protein. The sample yields approximately 130,000 distinct CDR3 sequences, about 40% seen once. Sequenced input: sorted CD4+, CD8+, or CD8+CD57+ T cells (not recorded which) from PBMCs. All receptors come from a human donor in good health, serving as a control.

This chain connects TRBV6-1 to TRBJ2-2; 7 bases align to TRBD1. This CDR3 contains 14 residues. Germline values: CDR1 MNHNS, CDR2 SASEGT. After removal of 7 bases from V and 5 bases from J, the junction contained 7 bases not matched to a gene. The CDR3, as DNA: TGTGCCAGCACCGGGGACAGATCGACCGGGGAGCTGTTTTTT. This sequence encodes CASTGDRSTGELFF.

This clonotype was seen only once. The DNA for the CDR3 is TGTGCCACCAGTGACCCCGGTCTAGGAGGACAGGGGAGAAATGGCTACACCTTC. It is translated as CATSDPGLGGQGRNGYTF. The chain joins TRBV9 to TRBJ1-2; the match to TRBD1 covers 9 bases. J lost 6 bases, V lost 9 bases, and 24 bases had no gene match. The CDR3 consists of 18 residues. Germline V gene lookup returns CDR1 SGDLS and CDR2 YYNGEE.

This clonotype was seen many times. The V gene is TRBV5-8, the J gene TRBJ1-1; D possibly corresponds to TRBD1 (5 bases). The CDR3 is 15 residues long. CDR1 and CDR2 from the germline V gene are SGHTS and YDEGEE. V was clipped by 0 bases and J by 1 base, with 10 bases between them. In DNA, the CDR3 is TGTGCCAGCAGCTTGGTAGGGGCGAGGAACACTGAAGCTTTCTTT. Protein product: CASSLVGARNTEAFF. Based on the CDR3 plus reference TRBV5-8 and TRBJ1-1, the full variable domain is EAGVTQSPTHLIKTRGQQATLRCSPISGHTSVYWYQQALGLGLQFLLWYDEGEERNRGNFPPRFSGRQFPNYSSELNVNALELEDSALYLCASSLVGARNTEAFFGQGTRLTVV.

The rearrangement uses TRBV19 and TRBJ1-6, with TRBD1 identical over 9 bases. V was pared by 7 bases and J by 7 bases, with 8 bases of the junction left unmatched. This CDR3 comprises 15 residues. Germline V CDR1 and CDR2: LNHDA, SQIVND (reference sequence). DNA of the CDR3: TGTGCCAGTACCGTACAGGGGGCTCGGAATTCACCCCTCCACTTT. This translates into CASTVQGARNSPLHF.

This clonotype was detected ten times or more. The chain is built from TRBV5-1 and TRBJ2-5; D perhaps matches TRBD2 (6 bases). Germline CDR1 and CDR2: SGHRS and YFSETQ. Trimming removed 5 bases from V and 3 bases from J, with 8 bases in between. This CDR3 has 12 amino acids. Here the CDR3 reads CASRAGKETQYF. CDR3 sequence (DNA): TGCGCCAGCAGGGCGGGGAAAGAGACCCAGTACTTC. The whole variable domain, filled in from reference TRBV5-1 and TRBJ2-5, reads KAGVTQTPRYLIKTRGQQVTLSCSPISGHRSVSWYQQTPGQGLQFLFEYFSETQRNKGNFPGRFSGRQFSNSRSEMNVSTLELGDSALYLCASRAGKETQYFGPGTRLLVL.

Comment on this clonotype: One junction end does not reproduce the germline sequence, and a read error may be involved. This sequence joins TRBV4-1 and TRBJ2-7; D is uncertain. The germline CDR1 and CDR2 sequences are MGHRA and YSYEKL. The CDR3 spans 16 residues. Here the CDR3 reads CVSSPGPSGSTYEQYF. The CDR3 nucleotides are TGCGTCAGCAGCCCCGGGCCGTCCGGCAGTACCTACGAGCAGTACTTC.

This clonotype was seen only a few times. The chain joins TRBV19 to TRBJ1-2; the D gene is possibly TRBD1 (6 bases). CDR3 length: 13 amino acids. CDR1 LNHDA and CDR2 SQIVND come from the germline V gene (reference sequence). Trimming left V 9 bases short and J 4 bases short, with 15 bases between. The CDR3 bases are TGTGCCAGAACGGGGACATCGCTCTATGGCTACACCTTC. Translating gives CARTGTSLYGYTF.

The chain couples TRBV5-1 to TRBJ2-7, with 9 bases that match TRBD2. The V segment lost 2 bases and the J segment 3 bases; nucleotides outside the gene matches: 6. In germline, CDR1 is SGHRS, CDR2 YFSETQ. The CDR3 covers 15 residues. This chain's CDR3 is CASSLGSSGIYEQYF. CDR3 DNA sequence: TGCGCCAGCAGCTTAGGTTCTAGCGGGATCTACGAGCAGTACTTC.

This clonotype is a singleton in its sample. The conserved phenylalanine or tryptophan normally closing the CDR3 is absent here, so this likely arose from a read error. This chain connects TRBV3-1 to TRBJ2-1; 8 bases are shared with TRBD2. V shed 3 bases and J 3 bases; nucleotides not matched to a gene: 4. The CDR3 is 15 amino acids. Germline CDR1 LGHDT, CDR2 YNNKEL (reference sequence). Written as DNA, the CDR3 is TGTGCCAGCAGCCACAGCGGGAGCTTCTACAATGAGCAGTTCCTC. Protein product: CASSHSGSFYNEQFL.

As concerns this clonotype: This clone may be a read error of a much larger clone one base away. In this CDR3 the conserved last residue, phenylalanine or tryptophan, is missing, so a read error is likely. This sequence joins TRBV30 and TRBJ2-7, with D maybe TRBD2 (6 bases). Germline lookup yields CDR1 GTSNPN and CDR2 SVGIG (reference sequence). V lost 0 bases and J 2 bases, leaving 11 bases between the germline ends. This CDR3 has 14 amino acids. CDR3 sequence: CAWSVRGRTYEQYL. CDR3 DNA sequence: TGTGCCTGGAGTGTACGTGGGAGGACCTACGAGCAGTACCTC.

The chain recombines TRBV24-1 with TRBJ2-7; 8 positions match TRBD1. The CDR3 is made up of 16 amino acids. Germline CDR1 and CDR2: KGHDR and SFDVKD. V was pared by 5 bases and J by 7 bases, with 15 bases of the junction left unmatched. CDR3 nucleotide sequence: TGTGCCACCAGTGCCCCAGGGGACAGGCCTAACGGAGAGCAGTACTTC. The encoded protein is CATSAPGDRPNGEQYF.

V usage is TRBV30 and J usage is TRBJ1-5, with D maybe TRBD1 (6 bases). The CDR3 totals 17 residues. The germline CDR1 and CDR2 sequences are GTSNPN and SVGIG (reference sequence). V shed 3 bases and J shed 2 bases, with 20 bases lying between them. The CDR3 region has the DNA TGTGCCTGGAGCTATATGGTAGGGGGAAGGGGCAATCAGCCCCAGCATTTT. Translation: CAWSYMVGGRGNQPQHF.

At least ten counts were recorded for this clonotype. The chain combines TRBV11-2 with TRBJ1-2; possible D gene TRBD1, 6 bases. The germline V gene has CDR1 SGHAT and CDR2 FQNNGV. The CDR3 has 12 amino acids. V shed 5 bases and J shed 6 bases, with 10 bases lying between them. This CDR3 is CASSLTGNGYTF. The DNA for the CDR3 is TGTGCCAGCAGCCTAACAGGGAATGGCTACACCTTC.

The V call is TRBV10-1, the J call TRBJ2-3; 10 bases line up with TRBD2. The CDR3 is 13 amino acids. CDR1 and CDR2 from the germline V gene are WNHNN and SYGVQD (reference sequence). After removal of 4 bases from V and 6 bases from J, the junction contained 1 base not matched to a gene. The CDR3 protein is CASSGGLADTQYF. The DNA for the CDR3 is TGCGCCAGCAGTGGGGGACTAGCGGATACGCAGTATTTT.

V is TRBV25-1 and J is TRBJ2-7; tentatively, D is TRBD1 (6 bases). The CDR3 length is 13 residues. The germline V gene encodes CDR1 MGHDK and CDR2 SYGVNS. In nucleotides, the CDR3 is TGTGCTAGCCGGGACATGCCACCCTACGAGCAGTACTTC. Its translation is CASRDMPPYEQYF.

This clonotype has at least ten counts. The rearrangement joins TRBV6-1 to TRBJ1-3; D gene ambiguous. This CDR3 is built from 13 residues. Germline loops: CDR1 MNHNS, CDR2 SASEGT. Trimming removed 2 bases from V and 7 bases from J, with 9 bases in between. The CDR3 DNA sequence: TGTGCCAGCAGTGAAATCCCTCGGAACACCATATATTTT. Protein product: CASSEIPRNTIYF.

Here the CDR3 reads CASSLVGQGKTQYF. DNA for the CDR3: TGTGCCAGCAGCTTAGTAGGACAGGGGAAGACCCAGTACTTC. The chain recombines TRBV7-2 with TRBJ2-5; TRBD1 matches at 9 bases. Trimming at V came to 1 base and at J to 6 bases, leaving 3 bases not matched to a gene. This CDR3 has 14 amino acids. Germline V CDR1 and CDR2: SGHTA, FQGNSA.

As to this clonotype: A much larger clone lies a single base off, so this may be a read error. This sequence joins TRBV30 and TRBJ1-2; 7 positions agree with TRBD1. CDR3 length equals 13 residues. Germline V gives CDR1 GTSNPN, CDR2 SVGIG (reference sequence). The CDR3 DNA follows: TGTGCCTGGAGTGGAAGGGGGCGCGGGGGCTGCACCTTC. Its protein is CAWSGRGRGGCTF.

V is TRBV9 and J is TRBJ2-3; maybe TRBD2 (7 bases). Trimming left V 4 bases short and J 1 base short, with 13 bases between. The CDR3 spans 15 residues. The germline V gene has CDR1 SGDLS and CDR2 YYNGEE. CDR3 coding DNA: TGTGCCAGCAGCCGACTAGGGGGGGGCACAGATACGCAGTATTTT. Translating it yields CASSRLGGGTDTQYF.

The chain uses TRBV2 and TRBJ1-2; 7 nucleotides line up with TRBD1. The CDR3 is made up of 16 amino acids. The germline V gene has CDR1 SNHLY and CDR2 FYNNEI. V lost 5 bases to trimming and J lost 3 bases; unmatched junction nucleotides: 12. CDR3 sequence: CASSRTSQGVYYGYTF. The CDR3 DNA sequence: TGTGCCAGCAGTCGGACCTCCCAGGGGGTATACTATGGCTACACCTTC.

This clonotype was seen only a few times. V is TRBV7-4 and J is TRBJ1-2, with 12 bases lining up with TRBD1. The ends lost 2 bases at V and 8 bases at J; junction bases unmatched: 6. Germline assignment: CDR1 SGHVT and CDR2 SQSDAQ. The length of the CDR3 is 15 residues. CDR3 nucleotides: TGTGCCAGCAGCTTAATCGCGGGACAGGGGGCGGGCTACACCTTC. The encoded protein is CASSLIAGQGAGYTF. Combining the CDR3 with reference TRBV7-4 and TRBJ1-2 gives the whole variable domain GAGVSQSPRYKVAKRGRDVALRCDSISGHVTLYWYRQTLGQGSEVLTYSQSDAQRDKSGRPSGRFSAERPERSVSTLKIQRTEQGDSAVYLCASSLIAGQGAGYTFGSGTRLTVV.

This clonotype was counted many times. J is TRBJ1-2 and V is TRBV6-1; D call uncertain. The CDR3 totals 12 residues. The germline V gene has CDR1 MNHNS and CDR2 SASEGT. V was trimmed by 7 bases and J by 5 bases, leaving 11 bases between them. The CDR3 region has the DNA TGTGCCAGCACCGGATGGCGGTATGGCTACACCTTC. As protein: CASTGWRYGYTF.

This rearrangement joins TRBV5-1 to TRBJ2-4; possibly TRBD1 for D (5 bases). Trimming pared 4 bases from V and 6 bases from J, leaving 17 bases between. CDR3 length equals 15 residues. Looked up from germline, CDR1 is SGHRS and CDR2 is YFSETQ. The CDR3 region is CASSQDNRRGNIQYF. CDR3 coding DNA: TGCGCCAGCAGCCAAGATAACCGAAGGGGAAACATTCAGTACTTC.

The count of this clonotype is one. The rearrangement links TRBV20-1 to TRBJ1-2; D ambiguous. CDR1 and CDR2 (germline): DFQATT, SNEGSKA (reference sequence). This CDR3 is built from 13 residues. V lost 6 bases to trimming and J lost 4 bases, with 15 bases between them. CDR3 bases: TGCAGTGCCACCCCGGCCGGACTCTATGGCTACACCTTC. Protein product: CSATPAGLYGYTF.

This clonotype was counted at least ten times. The rearrangement joins TRBV6-1 to TRBJ1-1; TRBD1 is a possible D gene (6 bases). Germline assignment: CDR1 MNHNS and CDR2 SASEGT. The V gene lost 10 bases and the J gene lost 0 bases, with 12 bases spanning the gap. The CDR3 sequence is 13 residues long. CDR3 nucleotide sequence: TGTGCCACCATGGGGGCGATGAACACTGAAGCTTTCTTT. It encodes CATMGAMNTEAFF.

The chain carries TRBV12-3 or TRBV12-4 and TRBJ2-7; 10 bases align to TRBD2. The V segment lost 5 bases and the J segment 4 bases; nucleotides outside the gene matches: 5. The CDR3 is 14 residues long. The CDR3 is CASSPRTSGYEQYF. The CDR3 coding sequence is TGTGCCAGCAGTCCCCGGACTAGCGGATACGAGCAGTACTTC.

There are many counts of this clonotype. The chain carries TRBV19 and TRBJ1-3; 9 bases are shared with TRBD1. With V trimmed by 6 bases and J by 3 bases, 12 bases remained unmatched. Germline CDR1 and CDR2: LNHDA and SQIVND (reference sequence). CDR3 size: 17 residues. The CDR3 region has the DNA TGTGCCAGTAGGGTACAGGGGGCGCGAGGAGGTGGAAACACCATATATTTT. Its translation is CASRVQGARGGGNTIYF.

This clonotype appeared many times. The chain recombines TRBV15 with TRBJ2-1; the match to TRBD2 covers 10 bases. J lost 3 bases, V lost 0 bases, and 5 bases had no gene match. The germline V gene has CDR1 LNHNV and CDR2 YYDKDF (reference sequence). The CDR3 is 17 residues long. CDR3 nucleotides: TGTGCCACCAGCAGAGATACCGGACTAGCGGTCTACAATGAGCAGTTCTTC. As protein: CATSRDTGLAVYNEQFF. Using reference TRBV15 and TRBJ2-1 for the parts outside the CDR3, the full variable domain is DAMVIQNPRYQVTQFGKPVTLSCSQTLNHNVMYWYQQKSSQAPKLLFHYYDKDFNNEADTPDNFQSRRPNTSFCFLDIRSPGLGDTAMYLCATSRDTGLAVYNEQFFGPGTRLTVL.